These T cell receptor beta chains were read from a single sample in a study of T-cell memory formation after mild COVID-19. TCRdb analysed the 5' RACE reads with MiXCR anew, one entry per CDR3 protein. The sample contains hundreds of thousands of distinct CDR3 sequences, 15% to 20% of which appear only once. The sample was PBMCs or a T cell subset sorted from them (not recorded which). These receptors were obtained from an adult woman who had mild COVID-19 (a few samples of this study predate the infection). Cell type and time point are not known. Each CDR3 is given with its conserved first and last residue. Each record gives: V gene, D gene, clone size, J gene, CDR3 protein, CDR3 DNA. The D gene is left open where the match is weak. Clone size appears in some rows only: once, few, many, or a class for an expanded clone.

v_call: TRBV30; d_call: TRBD1; clone_size: few; j_call: TRBJ2-7; cdr3_aa: CASRDRILYEQYF; cdr3_nt: TGTGCCTCGCGGGACAGGATCCTCTACGAGCAGTACTTC
v_call: TRBV7-2; d_call: .; clone_size: few; j_call: TRBJ2-1; cdr3_aa: CASSLKPGLSAYNEQFF; cdr3_nt: TGTGCCAGCAGCTTAAAGCCAGGACTCTCGGCCTACAATGAGCAGTTCTTC
v_call: TRBV20-1; d_call: .; clone_size: few; j_call: TRBJ2-7; cdr3_aa: CSAREVQGGEQYF; cdr3_nt: TGCAGTGCTAGAGAAGTACAGGGCGGCGAGCAGTACTTC
v_call: TRBV20-1; d_call: TRBD2; clone_size: few; j_call: TRBJ2-3; cdr3_aa: CIARPAGTDTQYF; cdr3_nt: TGCATCGCGCGACCAGCGGGAACAGATACGCAGTATTTT
v_call: TRBV12-3/TRBV12-4; d_call: TRBD1; clone_size: few; j_call: TRBJ2-5; cdr3_aa: CASSLDRVKETQYF; cdr3_nt: TGTGCCAGCAGTTTGGACAGGGTTAAAGAGACCCAGTACTTC
v_call: TRBV7-9; d_call: .; clone_size: few; j_call: TRBJ1-1; cdr3_aa: CASSQHRQRNTEAFF; cdr3_nt: TGTGCCAGCAGCCAACACCGCCAGCGGAACACTGAAGCTTTCTTT
v_call: TRBV5-6; d_call: .; clone_size: .; j_call: TRBJ2-3; cdr3_aa: CASSYLENTQYF; cdr3_nt: TGTGCCAGCAGCTACCTTGAGAATACGCAGTATTTT
v_call: TRBV15; d_call: .; clone_size: many; j_call: TRBJ1-5; cdr3_aa: CATSRASAGRVSNQPQHF; cdr3_nt: TGTGCCACCAGCAGAGCCTCGGCGGGAAGAGTAAGCAATCAGCCCCAGCATTTT
v_call: TRBV29-1; d_call: TRBD1; clone_size: .; j_call: TRBJ1-2; cdr3_aa: CSVQAGGDGYTF; cdr3_nt: TGCAGCGTTCAGGCAGGGGGCGACGGCTACACCTTC
v_call: TRBV7-6; d_call: .; clone_size: .; j_call: TRBJ2-7; cdr3_aa: CASSPDIAYEQYF; cdr3_nt: TGTGCCAGCAGCCCGGACATCGCCTACGAGCAGTACTTC
v_call: TRBV7-9; d_call: .; clone_size: few; j_call: TRBJ2-5; cdr3_aa: CATYPKGVEETQYF; cdr3_nt: TGTGCCACCTACCCGAAAGGGGTTGAAGAGACCCAGTACTTC
v_call: TRBV7-2; d_call: TRBD2; clone_size: few; j_call: TRBJ2-5; cdr3_aa: CASSFSGGGGETQYF; cdr3_nt: TGTGCCAGCAGCTTTAGCGGGGGGGGCGGAGAGACCCAGTACTTC
v_call: TRBV30; d_call: TRBD2; clone_size: few; j_call: TRBJ2-2; cdr3_aa: CAWRLAGNTGELFF; cdr3_nt: TGTGCCTGGAGACTAGCGGGTAACACCGGGGAGCTGTTTTTT
v_call: TRBV12-3/TRBV12-4; d_call: .; clone_size: few; j_call: TRBJ1-3; cdr3_aa: CASTVGNTIYF; cdr3_nt: TGTGCCAGCACCGTTGGAAACACCATATATTTT
v_call: TRBV6-5; d_call: .; clone_size: few; j_call: TRBJ2-4; cdr3_aa: CASGRGNIQYF; cdr3_nt: TGTGCCAGCGGGCGCGGGAACATTCAGTACTTC
v_call: TRBV5-4; d_call: TRBD1; clone_size: few; j_call: TRBJ2-2; cdr3_aa: CASSSSPGQGTGELFF; cdr3_nt: TGTGCCAGCAGCTCGAGTCCGGGACAGGGGACCGGGGAGCTGTTTTTT
v_call: TRBV5-1; d_call: TRBD1; clone_size: .; j_call: TRBJ1-2; cdr3_aa: CASSLVGGTGVGYTF; cdr3_nt: TGCGCCAGCAGCTTGGTAGGAGGGACAGGCGTGGGCTACACCTTC
v_call: TRBV6-2/TRBV6-3; d_call: .; clone_size: many; j_call: TRBJ1-1; cdr3_aa: CASSSELNTEAFF; cdr3_nt: TGTGCCAGCAGTTCCGAGTTGAACACTGAAGCTTTCTTT
v_call: TRBV18; d_call: .; clone_size: few; j_call: TRBJ2-7; cdr3_aa: CASSLQDRAYEQYF; cdr3_nt: TGTGCCAGCTCACTACAGGACAGAGCCTACGAGCAGTACTTC
v_call: TRBV29-1; d_call: TRBD2; clone_size: .; j_call: TRBJ2-2; cdr3_aa: CSVRSGGDNTGELFF; cdr3_nt: TGCAGCGTTAGAAGCGGGGGGGATAACACCGGGGAGCTGTTTTTT
v_call: TRBV6-6; d_call: TRBD1; clone_size: few; j_call: TRBJ1-2; cdr3_aa: CASSPGTGGNNYGYTF; cdr3_nt: TGTGCCAGCAGTCCGGGGACAGGCGGCAATAACTATGGCTACACCTTC
v_call: TRBV29-1; d_call: TRBD2; clone_size: .; j_call: TRBJ2-3; cdr3_aa: CSVEVFGRADYTQYF; cdr3_nt: TGCAGCGTTGAAGTTTTCGGGAGGGCCGATTATACGCAGTATTTT
v_call: TRBV30; d_call: .; clone_size: few; j_call: TRBJ2-5; cdr3_aa: CAWTSPVGQETQYF; cdr3_nt: TGTGCCTGGACATCCCCAGTGGGCCAGGAGACCCAGTACTTC
v_call: TRBV5-4; d_call: TRBD2; clone_size: .; j_call: TRBJ2-3; cdr3_aa: CASSSGGLAGIVDTQYF; cdr3_nt: TGTGCCAGCAGCTCGGGGGGACTAGCGGGAATAGTAGATACGCAGTATTTT
v_call: TRBV12-3/TRBV12-4; d_call: .; clone_size: few; j_call: TRBJ2-3; cdr3_aa: CASHSSQRGTDTQYF; cdr3_nt: TGTGCCAGCCATTCTAGCCAGCGGGGCACAGATACGCAGTATTTT
v_call: TRBV30; d_call: .; clone_size: .; j_call: TRBJ2-7; cdr3_aa: CAWSVGMAKQYF; cdr3_nt: TGTGCCTGGAGTGTAGGAATGGCAAAGCAGTACTTC
v_call: TRBV29-1; d_call: TRBD1; clone_size: .; j_call: TRBJ1-1; cdr3_aa: CSGGQVGGTEAFF; cdr3_nt: TGCAGCGGAGGACAGGTAGGGGGCACTGAAGCTTTCTTT
v_call: TRBV24-1; d_call: .; clone_size: few; j_call: TRBJ1-2; cdr3_aa: CATSDFYGYTF; cdr3_nt: TGTGCCACCAGTGATTTCTATGGCTACACCTTC
v_call: TRBV19; d_call: .; clone_size: many; j_call: TRBJ1-5; cdr3_aa: CASSTGEGNQPQHF; cdr3_nt: TGTGCCAGTAGTACCGGGGAGGGCAATCAGCCCCAGCATTTT
v_call: TRBV4-1; d_call: .; clone_size: .; j_call: TRBJ2-1; cdr3_aa: CASSQGLGRQFF; cdr3_nt: TGCGCCAGCAGCCAAGGACTGGGGCGTCAGTTCTTC
v_call: TRBV12-3/TRBV12-4; d_call: TRBD2; clone_size: many; j_call: TRBJ2-7; cdr3_aa: CASSLAGGGYEQYF; cdr3_nt: TGTGCCAGCAGTCTAGCGGGAGGAGGCTACGAGCAGTACTTC
v_call: TRBV5-1; d_call: .; clone_size: .; j_call: TRBJ1-2; cdr3_aa: CASSLGSWVLNYGYTF; cdr3_nt: TGCGCCAGCAGCTTGGGGTCGTGGGTACTGAACTATGGCTACACCTTC
v_call: TRBV5-1; d_call: .; clone_size: few; j_call: TRBJ1-5; cdr3_aa: CASSLGLGGNQPQHF; cdr3_nt: TGCGCCAGCAGCTTGGGCCTGGGAGGCAATCAGCCCCAGCATTTT
v_call: TRBV5-1; d_call: .; clone_size: many; j_call: TRBJ2-7; cdr3_aa: CASSTQGGYEQYF; cdr3_nt: TGCGCCAGCAGCACACAGGGAGGGTACGAGCAGTACTTC
v_call: TRBV11-3; d_call: .; clone_size: .; j_call: TRBJ2-7; cdr3_aa: CASSLPPPVYEQYF; cdr3_nt: TGTGCCAGCAGCCTCCCCCCCCCAGTTTACGAGCAGTACTTC
v_call: TRBV2; d_call: .; clone_size: .; j_call: TRBJ2-1; cdr3_aa: CASSGVPNEQFF; cdr3_nt: TGTGCCAGCAGTGGAGTTCCCAATGAGCAGTTCTTC
v_call: TRBV15; d_call: TRBD2; clone_size: .; j_call: TRBJ2-2; cdr3_aa: CATSRRGGSNTGELFF; cdr3_nt: TGTGCCACCTCACGTCGGGGGGGCAGTAACACCGGGGAGCTGTTTTTT
v_call: TRBV12-3/TRBV12-4; d_call: TRBD2; clone_size: few; j_call: TRBJ2-7; cdr3_aa: CASSHMGLAGVGYEQYF; cdr3_nt: TGTGCCAGCAGTCACATGGGGCTAGCGGGAGTTGGGTACGAGCAGTACTTC
v_call: TRBV6-5; d_call: TRBD1; clone_size: few; j_call: TRBJ2-7; cdr3_aa: CASSYSSGGISYEQYF; cdr3_nt: TGTGCCAGCAGTTACTCTTCAGGGGGCATCTCCTACGAGCAGTACTTC
v_call: TRBV14; d_call: .; clone_size: .; j_call: TRBJ2-1; cdr3_aa: CASSPLGSTHNEQFF; cdr3_nt: TGTGCCAGCAGCCCCCTTGGTAGCACACACAATGAGCAGTTCTTC
v_call: TRBV7-8; d_call: TRBD1; clone_size: .; j_call: TRBJ1-5; cdr3_aa: CASSLASQGENQPQHF; cdr3_nt: TGTGCCAGCAGCTTAGCGTCACAGGGGGAGAATCAGCCCCAGCATTTT
v_call: TRBV5-5; d_call: .; clone_size: few; j_call: TRBJ2-1; cdr3_aa: CASSHIDRREQFF; cdr3_nt: TGTGCCAGCAGCCATATCGACCGGAGGGAGCAGTTCTTC
v_call: TRBV12-3/TRBV12-4; d_call: TRBD1; clone_size: few; j_call: TRBJ1-6; cdr3_aa: CASSQGQGRNSPLHF; cdr3_nt: TGTGCCAGCAGCCAAGGACAGGGGAGGAATTCACCCCTCCACTTT
v_call: TRBV12-2; d_call: .; clone_size: .; j_call: TRBJ1-1; cdr3_aa: CASRLLSSGRLNTEAFF; cdr3_nt: TGTGCAAGTCGCTTACTTAGTTCGGGACGGTTGAACACTGAAGCTTTCTTT
v_call: TRBV3-1; d_call: TRBD1; clone_size: few; j_call: TRBJ1-2; cdr3_aa: CASSPEPGQGIYGYTF; cdr3_nt: TGTGCCAGCAGCCCAGAACCGGGACAGGGGATATATGGCTACACCTTC
v_call: TRBV20-1; d_call: TRBD1; clone_size: few; j_call: TRBJ2-7; cdr3_aa: CSAPLGQGYEQYF; cdr3_nt: TGCAGTGCCCCGTTGGGACAGGGCTACGAGCAGTACTTC
v_call: TRBV5-4; d_call: TRBD2; clone_size: few; j_call: TRBJ2-1; cdr3_aa: CASGPAGERVPEQFF; cdr3_nt: TGTGCCAGCGGTCCAGCGGGGGAAAGGGTACCTGAGCAGTTCTTC
v_call: TRBV25-1; d_call: TRBD2; clone_size: .; j_call: TRBJ2-7; cdr3_aa: CASSDGTSSYEQYF; cdr3_nt: TGTGCCAGCAGTGACGGGACTAGCTCCTACGAGCAGTACTTC
v_call: TRBV7-3; d_call: .; clone_size: few; j_call: TRBJ1-1; cdr3_aa: CASSLYGVSNTEAFF; cdr3_nt: TGTGCCAGCAGCTTATACGGGGTATCGAACACTGAAGCTTTCTTT
v_call: TRBV9; d_call: TRBD1; clone_size: .; j_call: TRBJ2-1; cdr3_aa: CASSADRAVVDEQFF; cdr3_nt: TGTGCCAGCAGCGCAGACAGGGCGGTTGTCGATGAGCAGTTCTTC
v_call: TRBV20-1; d_call: .; clone_size: few; j_call: TRBJ2-3; cdr3_aa: CSVLPADTQYF; cdr3_nt: TGCAGTGTTTTGCCAGCCGATACGCAGTATTTT
v_call: TRBV10-3; d_call: .; clone_size: many; j_call: TRBJ2-7; cdr3_aa: CAIRAGSYEQYF; cdr3_nt: TGTGCCATCAGGGCGGGCTCCTACGAGCAGTACTTC
v_call: TRBV7-2; d_call: .; clone_size: few; j_call: TRBJ2-2; cdr3_aa: CASSPRGRNTGELFF; cdr3_nt: TGTGCCAGCAGCCCCCGGGGAAGGAACACCGGGGAGCTGTTTTTT
v_call: TRBV4-1; d_call: TRBD1; clone_size: many; j_call: TRBJ1-2; cdr3_aa: CASSQGGGGNTFNGYTF; cdr3_nt: TGCGCCAGCAGCCAAGGAGGGGGCGGAAATACGTTCAATGGCTACACCTTC
v_call: TRBV5-1; d_call: .; clone_size: .; j_call: TRBJ2-1; cdr3_aa: CASSLAFAEHEQFF; cdr3_nt: TGCGCCAGCAGCTTGGCCTTTGCGGAGCATGAGCAGTTCTTC
v_call: TRBV7-8; d_call: .; clone_size: .; j_call: TRBJ2-7; cdr3_aa: CASSPSGQGVYEQYF; cdr3_nt: TGTGCCAGCAGCCCTAGCGGCCAGGGGGTCTACGAGCAGTACTTC
v_call: TRBV5-5; d_call: TRBD1; clone_size: many; j_call: TRBJ2-5; cdr3_aa: CASSWTGTPGTQYF; cdr3_nt: TGTGCCAGCAGCTGGACAGGGACCCCAGGGACCCAGTACTTC
v_call: TRBV10-3; d_call: TRBD2; clone_size: .; j_call: TRBJ2-1; cdr3_aa: CAISGTSGSRQFF; cdr3_nt: TGTGCCATCAGCGGGACTAGCGGGAGTAGGCAGTTCTTC
v_call: TRBV20-1; d_call: TRBD1; clone_size: few; j_call: TRBJ2-7; cdr3_aa: CSARGGLSYEQYF; cdr3_nt: TGCAGTGCCAGAGGGGGCCTCTCCTACGAGCAGTACTTC
v_call: TRBV9; d_call: .; clone_size: .; j_call: TRBJ1-2; cdr3_aa: CASSVNVDQAPLF; cdr3_nt: TGTGCCAGCAGCGTAAACGTCGATCAGGCCCCCCTTTTC